The present T cell receptor (beta chain) was sequenced within a study of blood T cell repertoires in COVID-19. Authors' methods: Amplification from reference gene primers served as the basis for estimated nucleated cell counts. Some clones are missing from TCRdb's copy, which holds only in-frame ones; the method was immunoSEQ multiplex PCR. V, J and clone size reflect that table, while D and trimming were determined from the DNA. The sample lists approximately 94,000 clones, about 80% occurring once. The CDR3 consists of 15 residues. V was clipped by 4 bases and J by 1 base; unmatched bases: 4. Germline-derived CDR1 and CDR2 are MNHEY and SVGAGI.

The chain uses TRBV6-5 and TRBJ2-1; the match to TRBD2 covers 7 bases. This receptor was taken from a woman aged 70-85 years with acute or convalescent COVID-19. The specimen was peripheral blood. Here the CDR3 reads CASSLGRGSYNEQFF. CDR3 nucleotide sequence: TGTGCCAGCAGTTTGGGGAGGGGTTCCTACAATGAGCAGTTCTTC.